The 26 T cell receptor beta chains presented below share a single source sample, sequenced in a study of shared clonotypes between healthy human individuals. Produced via immunoSEQ multiplex PCR; TCRdb's table is partial and in-frame only. The top ten hold roughly 1.1% of the sample, which has over a million clones, more than 95% seen once. Sequencing was carried out using naive CD4+ T cells sorted from blood. The sample's subset: CD45RA+ positively selected. These receptors all come from a young man in good health.

This chain links TRBV30 with TRBJ2-2; D gene unclear. Per the germline V gene, CDR1 is GTSNPN and CDR2 is SVGIG (reference sequence). The ends were cut back, 2 bases at V and 2 bases at J, with 6 bases in the middle. The CDR3 has 13 residues. For the CDR3, the DNA is TGTGCCTGGAGTCTGACTAACACCGGGGAGCTGTTTTTT. Translating it yields CAWSLTNTGELFF.

The V call is TRBV1, the J call TRBJ2-2; TRBD2 is the table's D call and was not checked against the DNA. TRBV1 is deemed a pseudogene. The CDR3 sequence is 16 residues long. The CDR3, as DNA: TGCACCAGCAGCCAAGAAGGGAGGGGGAACACCGGGGAGCTGTTTTTT. Its protein is CTSSQEGRGNTGELFF.

The chain links TRBV4-1 to TRBJ1-2, with 8 bases that match TRBD1. This CDR3 contains 16 residues. Losses at the gene ends were 1 base for V and 2 bases for J; bases not matched to a gene: 6. CDR1 is MGHRA and CDR2 is YSYEKL in the germline V gene. Here the CDR3 reads CASSQARTGWNYGYTF. The CDR3 DNA is TGCGCCAGCAGCCAAGCCCGGACAGGGTGGAACTATGGCTACACCTTC.

The chain links TRBV30 to TRBJ1-2; D may be TRBD1 (5 bases). The germline V gene encodes CDR1 GTSNPN and CDR2 SVGIG (reference sequence). The CDR3 extends over 11 amino acids. With 4 bases removed from V and 4 bases from J, the gap between germline ends came to 7 bases. The DNA for the CDR3 is TGTGCCTGGATGACAGCCTATGGCTACACCTTC. This gives the protein CAWMTAYGYTF.

This chain uses TRBV5-1 with TRBJ2-1; 13 bases line up with TRBD2. V trimming: 5 bases; J trimming: 4 bases; junction bases outside the gene matches: 3. CDR3 size: 15 residues. The V gene's germline CDR1 is SGHRS and CDR2 YFSETQ. Here the CDR3 reads CASRLAGGVYNEQFF. In DNA form, the CDR3 reads TGCGCCAGCAGACTAGCGGGAGGGGTATACAATGAGCAGTTCTTC.

The V call is TRBV18, the J call TRBJ2-7, with D perhaps TRBD2 (5 bases). Germline-derived CDR1 and CDR2 are KGHSH and LQKENI. Trimming took off 3 bases at V and 5 bases at J, with 11 bases between the two ends. There are 13 residues in the CDR3. The CDR3 DNA follows: TGTGCCAGCTCACCGGGGATGGAGGACGAGCAGTACTTC. This translates into CASSPGMEDEQYF.

Note on this clone: Other DNA sequences in this specimen translate into the identical CDR3. V gene TRBV11-3 combines with J gene TRBJ1-1, with unresolved D. There are 13 residues in the CDR3. V was trimmed by 5 bases and J by 4 bases, leaving 11 bases between them. CDR1 and CDR2 from the germline V gene are SGHNT and YENEEA. CDR3 coding DNA: TGTGCCAGCAGCCTCGAGGGTGGCACTGAAGCTTTCTTT. This translates into CASSLEGGTEAFF.

The rearrangement links TRBV2 to TRBJ2-3, with 7 bases that match TRBD1. The CDR3 has 15 amino acids. J gave up 1 base and V 6 bases, and 7 bases lay outside the gene matches. Germline CDR1 and CDR2: SNHLY and FYNNEI. Here the CDR3 reads CASSPTGRGTDTQYF. The DNA for the CDR3 is TGTGCCAGCAGCCCGACAGGGCGAGGCACAGATACGCAGTATTTT.

Comments on this clone: The same CDR3 also results from other DNA sequences found in this sample. This chain joins TRBV18 and TRBJ2-1, with 8 bases that match TRBD2. With V trimmed by 6 bases and J by 4 bases, 8 bases remained unmatched. The germline gives CDR1 KGHSH, CDR2 LQKENI. The CDR3 is made up of 15 amino acids. CDR3 amino acids: CASSPPAGGYNEQFF. The CDR3 nucleotides read TGTGCCAGCTCCCCGCCCGCGGGAGGTTACAATGAGCAGTTCTTC.

This clone occurred once. The gene calls are TRBV2 and TRBJ2-2; 8 positions agree with TRBD1. In germline, CDR1 is SNHLY, CDR2 FYNNEI. This CDR3 has 14 amino acids. Unmatched junction bases numbered 4, after V lost 6 bases and J lost 4 bases. CDR3 protein: CASRGQVSTGELFF. CDR3 nucleotide sequence: TGTGCCAGCAGGGGACAGGTTAGCACCGGGGAGCTGTTTTTT.

The chain links TRBV19 to TRBJ1-5, with D uncertain. Between the trimmed V and J ends, which lost 2 bases and 2 bases, there was a span of 7 bases. Germline loops: CDR1 LNHDA, CDR2 SQIVND (reference sequence). CDR3 length equals 14 residues. The CDR3 DNA follows: TGTGCCAGTAGTATAAGAAGGGGCAATCAGCCCCAGCATTTT. Protein product: CASSIRRGNQPQHF.

CDR3 loop: CASSLQGQPSYNEQFF. The CDR3 coding sequence is TGTGCCAGCAGCTTACAGGGGCAACCCTCCTACAATGAGCAGTTCTTC. This chain uses TRBV7-9 with TRBJ2-1, with TRBD1 as a possible D gene (6 bases). The CDR3 has 16 amino acids. Germline V lookup: CDR1 SEHNR, CDR2 FQNEAQ (reference sequence). The germline V and J ends were trimmed by 2 bases and 0 bases, with 11 bases remaining between them. Drawing the rest from reference TRBV7-9 and TRBJ2-1, the complete variable domain is DTGVSQNPRHKITKRGQNVTFRCDPISEHNRLYWYRQTLGQGPEFLTYFQNEAQLEKSRLLSDRFSAERPKGSFSTLEIQRTEQGDSAMYLCASSLQGQPSYNEQFFGPGTRLTVL.

This chain links TRBV11-3 with TRBJ2-7; 7 bases line up with TRBD2. This CDR3 comprises 14 residues. The germline CDR1 and CDR2 sequences are SGHNT and YENEEA. Germline trimming cut 3 bases from V and 5 bases from J; bases unmatched to any gene: 7. CDR3 sequence: CASSLVSGLDEQYF. DNA for the CDR3: TGTGCCAGCAGCTTGGTCTCCGGACTAGACGAGCAGTACTTC.

With regard to this clone: Mismatch with germline at one junction end may stem from a read error. The rearrangement links TRBV7-7 to TRBJ2-5; 7 bases are a match to TRBD1. The CDR3 contains 15 residues. Per germline, CDR1 SSHAT and CDR2 FNYEAQ (reference sequence). Here the CDR3 reads CASSLGRGTVGTQYF. Here the CDR3 DNA reads TGTGCTAGCAGCTTAGGCCGAGGGACAGTGGGGACCCAGTACTTC.

The gene calls are TRBV5-1 and TRBJ2-1, with D perhaps TRBD1 or TRBD2 (5 bases each). The germline V and J ends were trimmed by 4 bases and 2 bases, with 16 bases remaining between them. Germline CDR1 reads SGHRS; CDR2 reads YFSETQ. This CDR3 spans 16 amino acids. Here the CDR3 DNA reads TGCGCCAGCAGCAGGGGACCACCACCAACCTACAATGAGCAGTTCTTC. Translating gives CASSRGPPPTYNEQFF.

This clone was detected once. The chain uses TRBV7-6 and TRBJ2-7, with D unresolved. Germline values: CDR1 SGHVS, CDR2 FNYEAQ. V dropped 0 bases and J dropped 2 bases, with 5 bases sitting between them. The CDR3 has 13 amino acids. The CDR3 nucleotides read TGTGCCAGCAGCTTAGCCCAGACCTACGAGCAGTACTTC. Protein product: CASSLAQTYEQYF. Full variable domain (remainder filled in from reference TRBV7-6 and TRBJ2-7): GAGVSQSPRYKVTKRGQDVALRCDPISGHVSLYWYRQALGQGPEFLTYFNYEAQQDKSGLPNDRFSAERPEGSISTLTIQRTEQRDSAMYRCASSLAQTYEQYFGPGTRLTVT.

This clone was counted between two and nine times. The chain has TRBV7-2 and TRBJ1-1, with 7 bases lining up with TRBD1. The CDR3 is 14 residues long. In germline, CDR1 is SGHTA, CDR2 FQGNSA. V shed 10 bases and J 1 base; nucleotides not matched to a gene: 9. Written as DNA, the CDR3 is TGTGCCACCGGACAGGTGTTTTGGAACACTGAAGCTTTCTTT. Encoded protein: CATGQVFWNTEAFF. The full variable domain, completed using reference TRBV7-2 and TRBJ1-1, is GAGVSQSPSNKVTEKGKDVELRCDPISGHTALYWYRQSLGQGLEFLIYFQGNSAPDKSGLPSDRFSAERTGGSVSTLTIQRTQQEDSAVYLCATGQVFWNTEAFFGQGTRLTVV.

V is TRBV30 and J is TRBJ2-3; the match to TRBD2 covers 7 bases. The germline CDR1 and CDR2 sequences are GTSNPN and SVGIG (reference sequence). This CDR3 spans 14 amino acids. The ends lost 4 bases at V and 4 bases at J; junction bases unmatched: 8. CDR3 in DNA: TGTGCCTGGATTGGGGCGGCGGGAGCAGATACGCAGTATTTT. This sequence encodes CAWIGAAGADTQYF.

The CDR3 nucleotides read TGTGCCAGCAGCTTTCTCCTGCAGGGAGGGCCCGGAGATACGCAGTATTTT. Its protein product is CASSFLLQGGPGDTQYF. V usage is TRBV11-2 and J usage is TRBJ2-3, with 7 bases aligning to TRBD2. The CDR3 contains 17 residues. Per the germline V gene, CDR1 is SGHAT and CDR2 is FQNNGV. Losses at the gene ends were 3 bases for V and 5 bases for J; bases not matched to a gene: 14.

The gene calls are TRBV7-8 and TRBJ2-7, with D perhaps TRBD1 (6 bases). CDR1 SGHVS and CDR2 FQNEAQ come from the germline V gene. The ends were cut back, 5 bases at V and 1 base at J, with 12 bases in the middle. The CDR3 contains 14 residues. The CDR3 region has the DNA TGTGCCAGCAGCCTGTCCGGGACATCCTACGAGCAGTACTTC. Residues: CASSLSGTSYEQYF.

On this clone: Other nucleotide sequences in the sample specify the same CDR3. V is TRBV7-2 and J is TRBJ1-5; a weak D match, TRBD1 (6 bases). Germline V lookup: CDR1 SGHTA, CDR2 FQGNSA. The germline V and J ends were trimmed by 5 bases and 7 bases, with 9 bases remaining between them. This CDR3 spans 12 amino acids. CDR3 amino acids: CASSLRGQPQHF. The CDR3 DNA is TGTGCCAGCAGCCTCAGGGGACAGCCCCAGCATTTT.

This chain uses TRBV5-1 with TRBJ2-5, with TRBD2 matching 13 bases. Trimming removed 5 bases from V and 5 bases from J; junction bases left unmatched: 6. The V gene's germline CDR1 is SGHRS and CDR2 YFSETQ. The CDR3 spans 15 residues. This CDR3 reads CASRRTSGSVETQYF. In nucleotides, the CDR3 is TGCGCCAGCAGACGGACTAGCGGGAGCGTTGAGACCCAGTACTTC.

This clone appeared a few times. J is TRBJ1-2 and V is TRBV19; D ambiguous. CDR3 length equals 15 residues. With 0 bases removed from V and 4 bases from J, the gap between germline ends came to 12 bases. The germline CDR1 and CDR2 sequences are LNHDA and SQIVND (reference sequence). The CDR3 loop reads CASSIDPLTPYGYTF. The CDR3 DNA reads TGTGCCAGTAGTATAGATCCTCTTACACCCTATGGCTACACCTTC.

V usage is TRBV9 and J usage is TRBJ2-5, with D tentatively TRBD1 or TRBD2 (6 bases each). The CDR3 covers 15 residues. The V end lost 4 bases, the J end lost 4 bases, and 17 bases lay between the germline ends. From germline, CDR1 is SGDLS and CDR2 YYNGEE. The CDR3 region is CASSPRGGGGETQYF. The CDR3 DNA reads TGTGCCAGCAGCCCCCGCGGAGGGGGAGGAGAGACCCAGTACTTC.

This chain joins TRBV18 and TRBJ1-1; no definite D call. The germline V gene encodes CDR1 KGHSH and CDR2 LQKENI. V gave up 4 bases and J gave up 3 bases, with 12 bases separating them. The CDR3 length is 14 residues. CDR3 loop: CASSRPSEYTEAFF. The CDR3 nucleotides read TGTGCCAGCTCACGCCCATCCGAGTACACTGAAGCTTTCTTT.

The gene calls are TRBV9 and TRBJ2-1; 8 positions agree with TRBD2. This CDR3 has 14 residues. With V trimmed by 4 bases and J by 3 bases, 3 bases remained unmatched. Germline CDR1 SGDLS, CDR2 YYNGEE. CDR3 bases: TGTGCCAGCAGCATCAGCGGGAGCTACAATGAGCAGTTCTTC. Its protein product is CASSISGSYNEQFF. Full variable domain (outside the CDR3, taken from reference TRBV9 and TRBJ2-1): DSGVTQTPKHLITATGQRVTLRCSPRSGDLSVYWYQQSLDQGLQFLIQYYNGEERAKGNILERFSAQQFPDLHSELNLSSLELGDSALYFCASSISGSYNEQFFGPGTRLTVL.